Listed below are T cell receptor beta chains from one sample, sequenced in a study of T cell repertoires in cytomegalovirus infection. TCRdb passed the reads through MiXCR, listing each CDR3 protein once. Of about 35,000 distinct CDR3 sequences detected, approximately 52% appear once; the ten largest clones hold 90%. Their recognized antigens are unknown. Sequencing used CD8+ T cells from cultured PBMCs, obtained from culture after CMV antigen stimulation. The source is a human donor in good health (CMV status not recorded). Some clones in this sample may be carry-over from other donors' samples. Both conserved end residues are part of each CDR3. Clone size appears in some rows only: once, few, many, or a class for an expanded clone.

clone_size: -; j_call: TRBJ2-7; v_call: TRBV20-1; cdr3_aa: CSARGGEQYF
clone_size: few; j_call: TRBJ2-7; v_call: TRBV27; cdr3_aa: CASSVLQGAWDEQYF
clone_size: -; j_call: TRBJ2-1; v_call: TRBV7-2; cdr3_aa: CASSRMDRVPRNEQFF
clone_size: few; j_call: TRBJ2-1; v_call: TRBV20-1; cdr3_aa: CSASYRGRSNEQFF
clone_size: -; j_call: TRBJ2-7; v_call: TRBV7-2; cdr3_aa: CASSGMVQGTYDQYF
clone_size: -; j_call: TRBJ2-7; v_call: TRBV7-9; cdr3_aa: CASSDSRNSYEQYF
clone_size: -; j_call: TRBJ2-7; v_call: TRBV3-1; cdr3_aa: CASSLGTYEQYF
clone_size: -; j_call: TRBJ1-2; v_call: TRBV12-3/TRBV12-4; cdr3_aa: CASTPGGGRHYGYTF
clone_size: -; j_call: TRBJ2-5; v_call: TRBV7-8; cdr3_aa: CASSLEPTSRRQETQYF
clone_size: -; j_call: TRBJ1-1; v_call: TRBV7-6; cdr3_aa: CASSPSRITEAFF
clone_size: -; j_call: TRBJ2-7; v_call: TRBV7-8; cdr3_aa: CASSAQRTSSDEQYF
clone_size: -; j_call: TRBJ2-4; v_call: TRBV3-1; cdr3_aa: CASSHVGSGLGIQYF
clone_size: few; j_call: TRBJ2-2; v_call: TRBV5-5; cdr3_aa: CASSLGNRGPTMAGELFF
clone_size: -; j_call: TRBJ1-1; v_call: TRBV15; cdr3_aa: CATSVTGGGAETEAFF
clone_size: -; j_call: TRBJ2-7; v_call: TRBV7-7; cdr3_aa: CASSLGTGQSHEQYF
clone_size: -; j_call: TRBJ1-1; v_call: TRBV19; cdr3_aa: CASRDPNRRAFF
clone_size: -; j_call: TRBJ2-3; v_call: TRBV7-2; cdr3_aa: CASSLPRATDTQYF
clone_size: -; j_call: TRBJ1-1; v_call: TRBV7-9; cdr3_aa: CASSLEDKNTEAFF
clone_size: -; j_call: TRBJ2-1; v_call: TRBV19; cdr3_aa: CASSMGTRGSSSYNEQFF
clone_size: few; j_call: TRBJ2-1; v_call: TRBV2; cdr3_aa: CASSEVLGQGGLGGRTSSYNEQFF
clone_size: -; j_call: TRBJ1-1; v_call: TRBV9; cdr3_aa: CASSGGQRNTEAFF
clone_size: -; j_call: TRBJ2-2; v_call: TRBV10-3; cdr3_aa: CAIRSPDSTGELFF
clone_size: -; j_call: TRBJ1-2; v_call: TRBV20-1; cdr3_aa: CSDLLVAGYTF
clone_size: -; j_call: TRBJ2-1; v_call: TRBV11-2; cdr3_aa: CASSLPLAGGPGDEQFF
clone_size: -; j_call: TRBJ2-5; v_call: TRBV7-2; cdr3_aa: CASSLGLAVRETQYF
clone_size: -; j_call: TRBJ2-7; v_call: TRBV7-9; cdr3_aa: CASSDNPGTTHSYEQYF
clone_size: -; j_call: TRBJ2-7; v_call: TRBV20-1; cdr3_aa: CSATKLAGIEQYF
clone_size: -; j_call: TRBJ2-1; v_call: TRBV5-5; cdr3_aa: CASSLGSIYNEQFF
clone_size: -; j_call: TRBJ1-3; v_call: TRBV9; cdr3_aa: CASSVGQSSGNTIYF
clone_size: few; j_call: TRBJ1-2; v_call: TRBV10-3; cdr3_aa: CAISESVYRAGHGYTF
clone_size: few; j_call: TRBJ2-1; v_call: TRBV7-6; cdr3_aa: CASSLGAGWGEQFF
clone_size: -; j_call: TRBJ2-7; v_call: TRBV7-3; cdr3_aa: CASSLGWWSREEYKSYEQYF